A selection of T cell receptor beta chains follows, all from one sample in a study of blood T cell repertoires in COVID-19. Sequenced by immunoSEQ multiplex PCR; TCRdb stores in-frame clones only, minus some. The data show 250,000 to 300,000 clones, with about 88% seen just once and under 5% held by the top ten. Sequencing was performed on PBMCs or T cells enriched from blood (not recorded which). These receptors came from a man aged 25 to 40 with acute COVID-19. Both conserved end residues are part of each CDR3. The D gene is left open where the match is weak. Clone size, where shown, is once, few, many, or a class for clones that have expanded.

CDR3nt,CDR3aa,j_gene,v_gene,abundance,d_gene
TGCGCCAGCAGCCAAGATCTAGCCAGGGGGGCAGGGAATAGCAATCAGCCCCAGCATTTT,CASSQDLARGAGNSNQPQHF,TRBJ1-5,TRBV4-1,few,TRBD1
TGTGCCAGCAGACGTAAGGCTTTTATCGGGGAGGGGCAAGAGACCCAGTACTTC,CASRRKAFIGEGQETQYF,TRBJ2-5,TRBV28,NA,TRBD2
TGTGCCAGCAGCTCTACAGGGGGCCCCTATGGCTACACCTTC,CASSSTGGPYGYTF,TRBJ1-2,TRBV5-6,NA,TRBD1
TGTGCCAGCAGCTTAACGAGGGCAGGGGTGGAAAAACTGTTTTTT,CASSLTRAGVEKLFF,TRBJ1-4,TRBV7-3,NA,NA
TGCGCCAGCAGCCAAGATCGGCGGAGCCGCCATGGCTACACCTTC,CASSQDRRSRHGYTF,TRBJ1-2,TRBV4-3,once,NA
TGTGCCAGCAGCCAGACTAGCGGGATCAGTAAGGCCGGGGAGCTGTTTTTT,CASSQTSGISKAGELFF,TRBJ2-2,TRBV9,once,TRBD2
TGTGCCAGCAGCCAAGATACCGGGTTGCGCACAGATACGCAGTATTTT,CASSQDTGLRTDTQYF,TRBJ2-3,TRBV3-1/TRBV3-2,NA,NA
TGTGCCAGCAGCAAAGAGAGCAATGAGCAGTTCTTC,CASSKESNEQFF,TRBJ2-1,TRBV21-1,NA,NA
TGCAGCTTTCAAAACACACCGATCAAGGGGAATGGCTACACCTTC,CSFQNTPIKGNGYTF,TRBJ1-2,TRBV29-1,NA,NA
TGTGCCTGGATTGACAGGGCTTCCACTGAAGCTTTCTTT,CAWIDRASTEAFF,TRBJ1-1,TRBV30,once,TRBD1
TGCAGTGCTAGTCTCTTCCACGGGGGACCCACTAGCACAGATACGCAGTATTTT,CSASLFHGGPTSTDTQYF,TRBJ2-3,TRBV20-1,NA,NA
TGTGCCACCAGTGATCATTCCACTGAAGCTTTCTTT,CATSDHSTEAFF,TRBJ1-1,TRBV24-1,NA,NA
TGTGCCATCAGTGCCTGGGACAGCAAGAACAGCGGGGAGCTGTTTTTT,CAISAWDSKNSGELFF,TRBJ2-2,TRBV10-3,few,TRBD1
TGTGCCAGCAGCTTGGGTGGGCGGGGAGATTACAATGAGCAGTTCTTC,CASSLGGRGDYNEQFF,TRBJ2-1,TRBV5-4,NA,NA
TGTGCCAGCAGAAGACCGGGACAGAGCACAGATACGCAGTATTTT,CASRRPGQSTDTQYF,TRBJ2-3,TRBV7-2,NA,TRBD1
TGTGCCAGCAGTTGGAGGGTTGCAACTAATGAAAAACTGTTTTTT,CASSWRVATNEKLFF,TRBJ1-4,TRBV27,NA,NA
TGTGCCAGCAGCTTAGGGGCAACTGGAAACACCATATATTTT,CASSLGATGNTIYF,TRBJ1-3,TRBV7-2,NA,NA
TGTGCCAGTAGTTTATCCGGGACAGGCTATCAGCCCCAGCATTTT,CASSLSGTGYQPQHF,TRBJ1-5,TRBV19,NA,TRBD1
TGTGCCAGCAGCTTAGTCCAGGGTTGGACCGGGGAGCTGTTTTTT,CASSLVQGWTGELFF,TRBJ2-2,TRBV7-9,NA,NA
TGCAGTGCTAGCCGGACAGTGGAAGCTTTCTTT,CSASRTVEAFF,TRBJ1-1,TRBV20-1,once,NA
TGCAGCGTTGTATCGGAGCTATCTAACTATGGCTACACCTTC,CSVVSELSNYGYTF,TRBJ1-2,TRBV29-1,NA,NA
TGTGCCAGCAGTACACAGGGAAATCTCTATGGCTACACCTTC,CASSTQGNLYGYTF,TRBJ1-2,TRBV28,many,NA
TGTGCCAGTAGTATGGGGAGGGGAGAGACCCAGTACTTC,CASSMGRGETQYF,TRBJ2-5,TRBV19,few,TRBD2
TGTGCCAGCGGTTACAGGGTGTCTTTAGGCTACACCTTC,CASGYRVSLGYTF,TRBJ1-2,TRBV27,NA,NA
TGTGCCAGTAGTATATCCGGACAGGGCCGAAATCAGCCCCAGCATTTT,CASSISGQGRNQPQHF,TRBJ1-5,TRBV19,NA,TRBD1
TGTGCCTGGAGTGCTACAGGAGCTAATGAAAAACTGTTTTTT,CAWSATGANEKLFF,TRBJ1-4,TRBV30,NA,NA
TGTGCCAGCAGCCTCCCAATGAATTCACCCCTCCACTTT,CASSLPMNSPLHF,TRBJ1-6,TRBV3-1/TRBV3-2,NA,NA
TGTGCCATTCGACAGGGGGCCGCTGAAGCTTTCTTT,CAIRQGAAEAFF,TRBJ1-1,TRBV10-3,NA,TRBD1
TGTGCCAGCAGCGAACACAGGGGGACAGCGCGGGCCCTCCACTTT,CASSEHRGTARALHF,TRBJ1-6,TRBV6-2/TRBV6-3,NA,TRBD1
TGTGCCAGCAGTGACCTGGACAGGGCAAATGAAAAACTGTTTTTT,CASSDLDRANEKLFF,TRBJ1-4,TRBV2,NA,TRBD1
TGCGCCAGCAGCCAAGAACAGGGCACTGAAGCTTTCTTT,CASSQEQGTEAFF,TRBJ1-1,TRBV4-1,NA,NA
TGTGCCAGCAGCGCTGGGGCAGACACCGGGGAGCTGTTTTTT,CASSAGADTGELFF,TRBJ2-2,TRBV6-5,NA,NA
TGTGCCAGTAGTATCGGCCAGGGTGGAAACACCATATATTTT,CASSIGQGGNTIYF,TRBJ1-3,TRBV19,NA,NA
TGTGCCAGCACCATCGGGAGTCCCTATGGCTACACCTTC,CASTIGSPYGYTF,TRBJ1-2,TRBV9,NA,NA
TGTGCCAGCAGCCAGGACAGGGGTGGCTATGGCTACACCTTC,CASSQDRGGYGYTF,TRBJ1-2,TRBV4-2,NA,TRBD1
TGCGCCAGCAGCTTGGCCGGGAATGAGGCTGAAGCTTTCTTT,CASSLAGNEAEAFF,TRBJ1-1,TRBV5-1,NA,NA
TGTGCCAGTAGTATCCTCTTGGACAGCAAGGAGCAGTTCTTC,CASSILLDSKEQFF,TRBJ2-1,TRBV19,many,NA